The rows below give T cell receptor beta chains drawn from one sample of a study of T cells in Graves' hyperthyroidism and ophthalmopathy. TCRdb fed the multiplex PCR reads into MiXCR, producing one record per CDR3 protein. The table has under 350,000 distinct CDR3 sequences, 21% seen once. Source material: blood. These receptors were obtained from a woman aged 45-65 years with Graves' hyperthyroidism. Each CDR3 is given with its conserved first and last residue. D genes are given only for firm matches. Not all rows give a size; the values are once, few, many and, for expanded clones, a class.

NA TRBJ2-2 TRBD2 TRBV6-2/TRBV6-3 TGTGCCAGCAGTTTACCTAGCGGGGGGGCCCCCGGGGAGCTGTTTTTT CASSLPSGGAPGELFF
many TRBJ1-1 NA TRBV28 TGTGCCAGCAGTTTATGGCAGGGTGCGTCTGAAGCTTTCTTT CASSLWQGASEAFF
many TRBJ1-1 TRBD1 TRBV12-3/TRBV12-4 TGTGCCAGCACGGACAGGGGAAGCACTGAAGCTTTCTTT CASTDRGSTEAFF
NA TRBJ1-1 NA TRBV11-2 TGTGCCAGCAGCTTAGTTCGGGGGCTCGAAGCTTTCTTT CASSLVRGLEAFF
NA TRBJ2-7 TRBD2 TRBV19 TGTGCCAGTAGTATATTGCGGGAGAGCGACGAGCAGTACTTC CASSILRESDEQYF
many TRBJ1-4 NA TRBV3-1 TGTGCCAGCAGTCGCAGGGTTGCAACTAATGAAAAACTGTTTTTT CASSRRVATNEKLFF
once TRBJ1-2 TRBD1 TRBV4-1 TGCGCCAGCAGCCAAGATCCAACAGGGGGCAGCTATGGCTACACCTTC CASSQDPTGGSYGYTF
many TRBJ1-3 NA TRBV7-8 TGTGCCAGCAGCTTAAATAGGCTCCTCTCTGGAAACACCATATATTTT CASSLNRLLSGNTIYF
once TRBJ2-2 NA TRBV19 TGTGCCAGTAGTATTGGCGGGACACCCGGTAGGACCGGGGAGCTGTTTTTT CASSIGGTPGRTGELFF
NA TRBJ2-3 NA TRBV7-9 TGTGCCACCATGTTCGTGGGTACAGATACGCAGTATTTT CATMFVGTDTQYF
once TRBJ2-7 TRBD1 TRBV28 TGTGCCTCCCAAACAGGGCAGGGGGCGTACGAGCAGTACTTC CASQTGQGAYEQYF
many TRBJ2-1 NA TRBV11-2 TGTGCCAGCAGTCCCAGGACCTTCAGAAACAATGAGCAGTTCTTC CASSPRTFRNNEQFF
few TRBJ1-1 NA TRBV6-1 TGTGCCAGCAGTGGCAGGACAAGGGATTCTGAAGCTTTCTTT CASSGRTRDSEAFF